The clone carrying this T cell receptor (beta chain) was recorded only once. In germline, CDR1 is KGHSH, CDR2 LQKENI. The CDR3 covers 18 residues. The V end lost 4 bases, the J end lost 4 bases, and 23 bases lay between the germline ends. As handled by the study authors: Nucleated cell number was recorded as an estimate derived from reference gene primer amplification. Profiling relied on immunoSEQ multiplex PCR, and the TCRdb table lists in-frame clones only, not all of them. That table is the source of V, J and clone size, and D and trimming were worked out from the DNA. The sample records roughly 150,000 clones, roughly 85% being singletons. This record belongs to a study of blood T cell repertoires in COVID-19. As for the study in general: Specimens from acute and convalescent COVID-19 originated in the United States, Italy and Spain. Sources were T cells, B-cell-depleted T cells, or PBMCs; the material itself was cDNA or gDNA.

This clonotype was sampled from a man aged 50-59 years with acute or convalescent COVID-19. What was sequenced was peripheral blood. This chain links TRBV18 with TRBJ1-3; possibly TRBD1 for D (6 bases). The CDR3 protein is CASSQPGATGTTGNTIYF. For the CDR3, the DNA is TGTGCCAGCTCACAACCGGGGGCTACAGGTACAACGGGAAACACCATATATTTT.